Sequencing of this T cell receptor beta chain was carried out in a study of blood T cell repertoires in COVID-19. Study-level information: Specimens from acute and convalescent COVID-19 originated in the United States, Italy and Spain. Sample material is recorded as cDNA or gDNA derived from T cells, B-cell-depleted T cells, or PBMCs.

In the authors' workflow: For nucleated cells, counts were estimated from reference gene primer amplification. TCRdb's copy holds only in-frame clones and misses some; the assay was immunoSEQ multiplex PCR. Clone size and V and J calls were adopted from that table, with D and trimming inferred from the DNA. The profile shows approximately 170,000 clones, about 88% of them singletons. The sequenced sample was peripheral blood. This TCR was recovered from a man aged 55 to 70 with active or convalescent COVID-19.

DNA of the CDR3: TGTGCCAGCCTACCTTTCAGGGGGAACACTGAAGCTTTCTTT. This codes for CASLPFRGNTEAFF. J is TRBJ1-1 and V is TRBV27; the D gene is possibly TRBD1 (6 bases). V dropped 8 bases and J dropped 1 base, with 14 bases sitting between them. In germline, CDR1 is MNHEY, CDR2 SMNVEV (reference sequence). The CDR3 length is 14 residues.